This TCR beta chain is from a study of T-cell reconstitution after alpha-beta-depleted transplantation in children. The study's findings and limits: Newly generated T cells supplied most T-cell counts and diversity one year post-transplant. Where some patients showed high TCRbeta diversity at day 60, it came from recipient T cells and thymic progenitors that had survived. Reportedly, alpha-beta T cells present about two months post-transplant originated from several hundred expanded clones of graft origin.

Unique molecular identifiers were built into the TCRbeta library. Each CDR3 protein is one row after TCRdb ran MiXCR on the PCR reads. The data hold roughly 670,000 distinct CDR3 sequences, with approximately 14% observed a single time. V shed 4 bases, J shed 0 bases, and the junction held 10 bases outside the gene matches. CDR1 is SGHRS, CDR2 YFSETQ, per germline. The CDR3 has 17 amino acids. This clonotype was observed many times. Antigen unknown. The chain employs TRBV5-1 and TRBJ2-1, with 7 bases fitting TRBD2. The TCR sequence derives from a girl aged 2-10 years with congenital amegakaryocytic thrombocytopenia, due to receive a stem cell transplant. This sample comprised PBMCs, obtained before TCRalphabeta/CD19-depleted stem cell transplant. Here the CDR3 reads CASSLQISGFSYNEQFF. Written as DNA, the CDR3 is TGCGCCAGCAGCCTACAGATTAGCGGGTTCTCCTACAATGAGCAGTTCTTC.